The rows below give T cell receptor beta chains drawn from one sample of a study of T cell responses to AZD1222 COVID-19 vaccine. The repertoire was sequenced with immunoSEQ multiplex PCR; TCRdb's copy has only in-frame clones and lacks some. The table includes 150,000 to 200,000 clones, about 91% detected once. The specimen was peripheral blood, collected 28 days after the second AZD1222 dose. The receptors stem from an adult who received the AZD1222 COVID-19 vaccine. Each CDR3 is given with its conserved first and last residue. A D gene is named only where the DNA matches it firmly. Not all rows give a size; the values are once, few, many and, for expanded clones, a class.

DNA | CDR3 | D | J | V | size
TGTGCCAGCAGCCATGCTCCGGGTGGCGGCTCTGGAAACACCATATATTTT | CASSHAPGGGSGNTIYF | . | TRBJ1-3 | TRBV3-1/TRBV3-2 | .
TGTGCCACCAGCAGAGATATTAGCTACGAGCAGTACTTC | CATSRDISYEQYF | . | TRBJ2-7 | TRBV15 | .
TGTGCCAGCAGATTAGGAGGCCTCAACACTGAAGCTTTCTTT | CASRLGGLNTEAFF | . | TRBJ1-1 | TRBV6-5 | .
TGTGCCAGCAGTTTCAACCTGGACAGGGGGCTCTATGGCTACACCTTC | CASSFNLDRGLYGYTF | TRBD1 | TRBJ1-2 | TRBV28 | .
TGTGCCAGCAGCTTGTACACGGGCAGGGTTAGTACTGAAGCTTTCTTT | CASSLYTGRVSTEAFF | . | TRBJ1-1 | TRBV5-8 | .
TGTGCCAGCAAATACTTGGCGGGGGATCGGGAGCTGTTTTTT | CASKYLAGDRELFF | TRBD2 | TRBJ2-2 | TRBV27 | .
TGTGCCAGCAGCGAGGAACCACCGGGAAACACCATATATTTT | CASSEEPPGNTIYF | . | TRBJ1-3 | TRBV5-4 | .
TGCGCCAGCAGCAGGGACCTGGGGACTCAAGAGACCCAGTACTTC | CASSRDLGTQETQYF | . | TRBJ2-5 | TRBV5-1 | .
TGTGCCAGCAGTTACTCGAGGGTTCGGGGCAATCAGCCCCAGCATTTT | CASSYSRVRGNQPQHF | . | TRBJ1-5 | TRBV6-5 | few
TGTGCCAGCAGTGTCCCGGGACAAAAAGAGACCCAGTACTTC | CASSVPGQKETQYF | . | TRBJ2-5 | TRBV25-1 | .
TGTGCCAGGAAAAAGACGGAGAGAGATTCTAGCACAGATACGCAGTATTTT | CARKKTERDSSTDTQYF | . | TRBJ2-3 | TRBV27 | .
TGTGCCAGCAGCTTAAGTGGGCCCTACTACGAGCAGTACTTC | CASSLSGPYYEQYF | . | TRBJ2-7 | TRBV7-3 | .
TGTGCCAGCAGCCTTCTAGCGGGGGAGACAGATACGCAGTATTTT | CASSLLAGETDTQYF | TRBD2 | TRBJ2-3 | TRBV7-2 | .
TGCGCCAGCAGTCACCACGTTGGTGGGGGCTCCTACAATGAGCAGTTCTTC | CASSHHVGGGSYNEQFF | . | TRBJ2-1 | TRBV23-1 | .
TGCGCCAGCAGCCAGGTAGCGGGGGGAAAACTAGCGGAGCAGTTCTTC | CASSQVAGGKLAEQFF | TRBD2 | TRBJ2-1 | TRBV4-3 | .
TGTGCCACCAGTGACCCGGGACAATCAGGTCAGCCCCAGCATTTT | CATSDPGQSGQPQHF | . | TRBJ1-5 | TRBV24-1 | .
TGCAGTGCTAGTAGGGGCATGAACACTGAAGCTTTCTTT | CSASRGMNTEAFF | . | TRBJ1-1 | TRBV20-1 | .
TGTGCCAGTAGTCCTCGGACAGGGGGCAGGTATGGCTACACCTTC | CASSPRTGGRYGYTF | TRBD1 | TRBJ1-2 | TRBV19 | .
TGTGCCAGCAGTCCCCCGGGACAGGGGAGATTAGCCAACGTCCTGACTTTC | CASSPPGQGRLANVLTF | TRBD1 | TRBJ2-6 | TRBV28 | few
TGTGCCACCAGTCCGGGACGCCAAGAGACCCAGTACTTC | CATSPGRQETQYF | . | TRBJ2-5 | TRBV24-1 | .
TGTGCCAGTAGTCGGTGGCAGGGAGTTTTGAACACTGAAGCTTTCTTT | CASSRWQGVLNTEAFF | . | TRBJ1-1 | TRBV19 | .
TGTGCCTGCCTGGGACAGGGGTCCTACGAGCAGTACTTC | CACLGQGSYEQYF | TRBD1 | TRBJ2-7 | TRBV30 | .
TGTGCCTGGAACAGGGGAAGAGACTATGGCTACACCTTC | CAWNRGRDYGYTF | TRBD1 | TRBJ1-2 | TRBV30 | .
TGTGCCAGCAGCCGCGGGGGATTGAACACTGAAGCTTTCTTT | CASSRGGLNTEAFF | . | TRBJ1-1 | TRBV7-9 | .
TGTGCCACCAGCAAAACCGGGACAGACAAAGAGACCCAGTACTTC | CATSKTGTDKETQYF | TRBD1 | TRBJ2-5 | TRBV15 | .
TGTGCCAGCAGCACCCCCCAGGTCCGCTCTGGAAACACCATATATTTT | CASSTPQVRSGNTIYF | . | TRBJ1-3 | TRBV7-2 | .
TGCGCCAGCAGTGAGTCAAATAGTTGGGGCATCGACGAGCAGTACTTC | CASSESNSWGIDEQYF | . | TRBJ2-7 | TRBV10-1 | .
TGCGCCAGCAGCTCCGGGACACCGGGACTAGCGACTAGAGATACGCAGTATTTT | CASSSGTPGLATRDTQYF | TRBD2 | TRBJ2-3 | TRBV5-1 | .
TGTGCCAGCAGTCCCCTTTTTAATCACCGAGTGGTCTACGAGCAGTACTTC | CASSPLFNHRVVYEQYF | . | TRBJ2-7 | TRBV6-6 | few
TGCGCCAGCAGCTTAGGGGGGATGAACACTGAAGCTTTCTTT | CASSLGGMNTEAFF | . | TRBJ1-1 | TRBV5-1 | few
TGTGCCAGCAGTTTACTAGCGGGGGCGAACACCGGGGAGCTGTTTTTT | CASSLLAGANTGELFF | TRBD2 | TRBJ2-2 | TRBV6-5 | .
TGTGCCAGCAGCCCTCGAGGCTACGAGCAGTACTTC | CASSPRGYEQYF | . | TRBJ2-7 | TRBV5-6 | .
TGTGCCACCCACAGGGACCTCCAGCAGCCCCAGCATTTT | CATHRDLQQPQHF | . | TRBJ1-5 | TRBV2 | .
TGCAGTGCTACTGACAGACCTGGAAACACCATATATTTT | CSATDRPGNTIYF | . | TRBJ1-3 | TRBV20-1 | .
TGTGCCAGCAGCTTAGGTTCAGGGGGCGCTTCCTACGAGCAGTACTTC | CASSLGSGGASYEQYF | TRBD1 | TRBJ2-7 | TRBV7-2 | .
TGTGCCACCGCACGAGGGACTAGCGGCCCCTACGAGCAGTACTTC | CATARGTSGPYEQYF | TRBD2 | TRBJ2-7 | TRBV3-1/TRBV3-2 | once
TGTGCCAGTAGTATAGACAGGGGACCGTACGAGCAGTACTTC | CASSIDRGPYEQYF | . | TRBJ2-7 | TRBV19 | .
TGTGCCAGTAGTATAGATCGGTCATGGGAGATGAACACTGAAGCTTTCTTT | CASSIDRSWEMNTEAFF | . | TRBJ1-1 | TRBV19 | .
TGTGCCAGCAGCCCTCGGGGGGCCGATAATTCACCCCTCCACTTT | CASSPRGADNSPLHF | . | TRBJ1-6 | TRBV14 | .
TGTGCCAGCAGCGTAGGTCTAGCGGGGGGCCGCACAGATACGCAGTATTTT | CASSVGLAGGRTDTQYF | TRBD2 | TRBJ2-3 | TRBV9 | once
TGTGCCAGCAGCAAAGCTGCCTCGGGCCGTGCAACTAATGAAAAACTGTTTTTT | CASSKAASGRATNEKLFF | . | TRBJ1-4 | TRBV21-1 | .
TGCGCCAGCAGCCAAGTCGGGGGCGGAGCAATTGGGTCCTATGGCTATGGCTACACCTTC | CASSQVGGGAIGSYGYGYTF | . | TRBJ1-2 | TRBV4-3 | .
TGTGCCAGCAGTTTCGGGGATGCCAGCGGCTACACCTTC | CASSFGDASGYTF | . | TRBJ1-2 | TRBV12-3/TRBV12-4 | few
TGTGCCAGCTCACCAACCAGCGGGGGGGTCACAGATACGCAGTATTTT | CASSPTSGGVTDTQYF | TRBD2 | TRBJ2-3 | TRBV18 | .
TGTGCCAGCAGTGACTCGGGAACAGGGTTGGATGGCTACACCTTC | CASSDSGTGLDGYTF | . | TRBJ1-2 | TRBV6-4 | .
TGTGCCAGCAGCTTACAGGGACAGGGTTACACAGATACGCAGTATTTT | CASSLQGQGYTDTQYF | TRBD1 | TRBJ2-3 | TRBV7-3 | .
TGTGCCTGGAGTGCCTTCCGCGGGGGGGCCGTCAGCGATGAGCAGTTCTTC | CAWSAFRGGAVSDEQFF | TRBD2 | TRBJ2-1 | TRBV30 | .
TGTGCCAGTTCCCCTGCCGGATTCTACGAGCAGTACTTC | CASSPAGFYEQYF | . | TRBJ2-7 | TRBV19 | few
TGTGCCAGCAGTTCTCAGGGGGGGGAGCAGTACTTC | CASSSQGGEQYF | . | TRBJ2-7 | TRBV2 | .
TGTGCCAGCAGCGCCCTTGCCAGGGGGACAGGAAACACCATATATTTT | CASSALARGTGNTIYF | TRBD1 | TRBJ1-3 | TRBV7-8 | .
TGTGCCAGCAGTGAAAGGGGATCGGGATCAGCTTTCTTT | CASSERGSGSAFF | . | TRBJ1-1 | TRBV6-1 | .
TGTGCCAGCAGCTGGGAGGGTGCAGATACGCAGTATTTT | CASSWEGADTQYF | TRBD2 | TRBJ2-3 | TRBV5-4 | .
TGTGCCAGCAGCTTTTCCAGGACAGGGGGCAAAGGCTACACCTTC | CASSFSRTGGKGYTF | TRBD1 | TRBJ1-2 | TRBV5-6 | .
TGTGCCAGCAGGTTCAATGGCGGAGAGCCCCAGCATTTT | CASRFNGGEPQHF | . | TRBJ1-5 | TRBV6-5 | .